Described below is a single T cell receptor (beta chain) sequence and its context. This specimen belongs to a study of T cells after somatic rescue of genetic block. The CDR3 consists of 13 residues. Germline V lookup: CDR1 MNHNS, CDR2 SASEGT. The V gene end was trimmed by 10 bases and the J gene end by 4 bases; junction bases not matched to a gene: 4. Assay used: immunoSEQ multiplex PCR; TCRdb lists only in-frame clones, some missing. The data contain under 150,000 clones, around nine tenths of them singletons. Sequencing was carried out using peripheral blood mononuclear cells (PBMCs). The clonotype comes from a woman younger than 35. The chain carries TRBV6-1 and TRBJ1-6, with TRBD1 matching 7 bases. CDR3 protein: CATTGQYNSPLHF. The CDR3, as DNA: TGTGCCACGACGGGACAGTATAATTCACCCCTCCACTTT.